This T cell receptor beta chain emerged from a study of blood T cell repertoires in COVID-19. In the study overall: T cells, B-cell-depleted T cells, or PBMCs supplied cDNA or gDNA.

How the authors handled the data: Counts of nucleated cells, estimated from reference gene primer amplification, were obtained. Data came from immunoSEQ multiplex PCR; TCRdb stores just in-frame clones and leaves some out. The DNA was the basis for D and trimming; V, J and clone size are from that table. Of under 300,000 clones in the sample, 80% to 90% are singletons; the top ten hold 1.5% to 2%. Unmatched junction bases numbered 8, after V lost 7 bases and J lost 4 bases. Germline values: CDR1 SQVTM, CDR2 ANQGSEA. CDR3 length: 13 amino acids. The chain carries TRBV29-1 and TRBJ2-7; 9 bases are shared with TRBD2. Sequences were obtained from PBMCs or T cells enriched from blood (not recorded which). The receptor was isolated from a woman in her forties or fifties who had recovered from COVID-19. CDR3 loop: CSAVAGEGYEQYF. For the CDR3, the DNA is TGCAGCGCTGTAGCGGGAGAGGGGTACGAGCAGTACTTC.